This T cell receptor (beta chain) was found in a study of spatial heterogeneity in lung cancer. Study at large: Unique TCR and UMI combinations averaged more than ten appearances each in raw reads.

This clonotype was detected a few times. TCRdb fed the 5' RACE reads into MiXCR, producing one record per CDR3 protein. Among roughly 120,000 distinct CDR3 sequences listed, 10% to 15% were seen once. Indicated time point: blood at routine non-recurrence follow-up after resection. The study sequenced unsorted whole RNA from tumor, nontumor lung or frozen PBMC. The CDR3 spans 14 residues. The V end was cut by 3 bases, the J end by 14 bases, with 20 bases between. Germline-derived CDR1 and CDR2 are DFQATT and SNEGSKA (reference sequence). V gene TRBV20-1 combines with J gene TRBJ1-6; D unresolved. The sequencing used PBMCs, collected at follow-up. This TCR derives from a male donor with early-stage non-small cell lung cancer. CDR3 region: CSARRSLGPGALHF. CDR3 DNA: TGCAGTGCTAGGCGGTCTCTAGGTCCAGGTGCCCTCCACTTT.